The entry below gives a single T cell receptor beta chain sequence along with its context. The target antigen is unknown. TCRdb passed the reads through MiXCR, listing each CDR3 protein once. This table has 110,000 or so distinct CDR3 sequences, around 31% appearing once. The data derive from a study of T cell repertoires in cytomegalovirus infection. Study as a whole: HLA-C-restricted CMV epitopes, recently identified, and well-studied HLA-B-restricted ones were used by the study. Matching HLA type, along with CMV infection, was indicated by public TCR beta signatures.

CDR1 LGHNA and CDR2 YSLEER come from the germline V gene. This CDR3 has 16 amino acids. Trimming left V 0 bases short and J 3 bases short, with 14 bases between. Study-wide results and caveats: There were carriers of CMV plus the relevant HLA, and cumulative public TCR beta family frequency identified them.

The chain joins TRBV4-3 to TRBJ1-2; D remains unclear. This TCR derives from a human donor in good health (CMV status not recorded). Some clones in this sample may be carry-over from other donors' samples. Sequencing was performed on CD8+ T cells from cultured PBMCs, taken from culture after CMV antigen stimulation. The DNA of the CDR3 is TGCGCCAGCAGCCAAGAGCGAGGGCGGGTATACTATGGCTACACCTTC. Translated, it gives CASSQERGRVYYGYTF.